The rows below give T cell receptor beta chains drawn from one sample of a study of T cell responses to AZD1222 COVID-19 vaccine. Clones were read by immunoSEQ multiplex PCR, and TCRdb kept only the in-frame ones, dropping some. The repertoire has 100,000 to 150,000 clones, 85% to 90% of them found once; the top ten carry around 4.4%. The sample was peripheral blood, taken 28 days after the second AZD1222 dose. The receptors shown here come from an adult who received the AZD1222 COVID-19 vaccine. The conserved cysteine and the conserved F or W are not part of the CDR3 here. Each record gives: CDR3 protein, V gene, J gene, clone size. The size entry is marked missing in some rows and otherwise reads once, few, many or a size class.

AWGTSGNTGELF,TRBV30,TRBJ2-2,-
AISESWGLSGNTIY,TRBV10-3,TRBJ1-3,-
ASSQDRTSLDTIY,TRBV4-3,TRBJ1-3,-
ASSLGGVGTGELF,TRBV5-6,TRBJ2-2,-
ASSLFSQAANYGYT,TRBV5-1,TRBJ1-2,-
AWSGGLLDYGYT,TRBV30,TRBJ1-2,-
ASSIAGGNQPQH,TRBV19,TRBJ1-5,-
ASSQTGTDTQY,TRBV3-1/TRBV3-2,TRBJ2-3,-
ASSPTPGGNTDTQY,TRBV5-1,TRBJ2-3,-
ASGAADIYDGQY,TRBV28,TRBJ2-7,once
ASSQMIPTPISGANVLT,TRBV4-3,TRBJ2-6,-
ASAAGSGNTIY,TRBV3-1/TRBV3-2,TRBJ1-3,-
ASSLKGAHDEQY,TRBV7-2,TRBJ2-7,once
AIRDSNQPQH,TRBV10-3,TRBJ1-5,once
ASSYRGDNSPLH,TRBV6-5,TRBJ1-6,-
ASSFAGASSYNEQF,TRBV5-4,TRBJ2-1,-
ASSQPDREAF,TRBV3-1/TRBV3-2,TRBJ1-1,-